Listed below are T cell receptor beta chains from one sample, sequenced in a study of post-analysis software for immune sequencing data. TCRdb re-derived calls from the PCR reads in MiXCR, one entry per CDR3 protein. The table includes 650,000 to 850,000 distinct CDR3 sequences, roughly half detected once. Sequencing was carried out using blood. The receptors originated from a girl between 10 and 17 years old with multiple sclerosis. Each CDR3 is given with its conserved first and last residue. A D gene is named only where the DNA matches it firmly.

v_gene,d_gene,CDR3aa
TRBV3-1,.,CASSQTATSPEQFF
TRBV6-2/TRBV6-3,TRBD1,CASDRTGATSYNEQFF
TRBV5-1,TRBD1,CASSALTGKETQYF
TRBV3-1,.,CASSQVSSGSSGTQYF
TRBV14,.,CASSQGHPRGTQYF
TRBV10-3,TRBD2,CAISGSMGGAETQYF
TRBV10-3,.,CAISESVAGANALTF
TRBV9,.,CASSPSGAGTEAFF
TRBV2,TRBD1,CASTEAGTVGEQYF
TRBV6-5,.,CASSSRMVRKGAFF
TRBV2,.,CASSEWRGAEDTQFF
TRBV27,TRBD1,CASSLSWTGDHGYTF
TRBV6-5,TRBD2,CASGLAGRSYEQYF
TRBV20-1,TRBD1,CSARDRTGDQRYGYTF
TRBV29-1,.,CSVVPARSEQFF
TRBV27,.,CASRSPRFNEQFF
TRBV12-3/TRBV12-4,.,CASSPGSSSGNTIYF
TRBV7-9,.,CASSIPGTRVNGYTF
TRBV5-1,.,CASSLEVKTKNIQYF
TRBV7-2,.,CASSSSRQTNNEQYF
TRBV20-1,TRBD1,CSARGQGETEAFF
TRBV20-1,.,CSARKQSGTWETQYF